The 22 T cell receptor beta chains below come from one sample, sequenced in a study of shared clonotypes between healthy human individuals. Produced via immunoSEQ multiplex PCR; TCRdb's table is partial and in-frame only. The table lists 550,000 to 600,000 clones, about 98% of them singletons, with 0.3% in the top ten. Cells designated naive CD8 were CD45RO-negative and were positively selected for CCR7, with terminally differentiated effector memory CD45RA+ cells excluded. The sequenced sample was naive CD8+ T cells sorted from blood. These receptors came from a man younger than 45 in good health.

This clone has just a few counts. The V and J genes are TRBV15 and TRBJ2-2; TRBD2 is a possible D gene (5 bases). The CDR3 runs 14 residues. V was trimmed by 8 bases and J by 2 bases, leaving 12 bases between them. Germline CDR1 reads LNHNV; CDR2 reads YYDKDF (reference sequence). CDR3 loop: CATEPGTNTGELFF. CDR3 nucleotide sequence: TGTGCCACCGAACCGGGAACAAACACCGGGGAGCTGTTTTTT. Full variable domain (outside the CDR3, taken from reference TRBV15 and TRBJ2-2): DAMVIQNPRYQVTQFGKPVTLSCSQTLNHNVMYWYQQKSSQAPKLLFHYYDKDFNNEADTPDNFQSRRPNTSFCFLDIRSPGLGDTAMYLCATEPGTNTGELFFGEGSRLTVL.

This clone was detected only once. The V and J genes are TRBV7-9 and TRBJ2-2; D gene ambiguous. CDR1 and CDR2 from the germline V gene are SEHNR and FQNEAQ (reference sequence). The CDR3 spans 12 residues. V lost 11 bases and J lost 1, with 8 bases in between. The CDR3 DNA reads as TGTGCCGCCACGGAGAACACCGGGGAGCTGTTTTTT. Translated: CAATENTGELFF.

The genes are TRBV27 and TRBJ1-2; D is uncertain. V gave up 2 bases and J gave up 5 bases, with 9 bases separating them. The CDR3 totals 13 residues. Germline lookup yields CDR1 MNHEY and CDR2 SMNVEV (reference sequence). CDR3 protein: CASSLNPRYGYTF. The DNA for the CDR3 is TGTGCCAGCAGTTTAAACCCACGGTATGGCTACACCTTC.

The chain joins TRBV6-5 to TRBJ2-4, with D possibly TRBD2 on 5 matching bases. The CDR3 runs to 14 residues. The germline CDR1 and CDR2 sequences are MNHEY and SVGAGI. V lost 6 bases and J lost 1, with 10 bases in between. The chain's CDR3 is CASRSLEAKNIQYF. CDR3 nucleotide sequence: TGTGCCAGCAGGTCACTAGAGGCCAAAAACATTCAGTACTTC.

V usage is TRBV4-1 and J usage is TRBJ2-1; D ambiguous. CDR1 is MGHRA, CDR2 YSYEKL, per germline. V lost 2 bases to trimming and J lost 10 bases, with 12 bases between them. The CDR3 covers 13 residues. The CDR3 spells CASSQTAGREQFF. The CDR3 bases are TGCGCCAGCAGCCAAACGGCCGGACGGGAGCAGTTCTTC.

This chain joins TRBV7-6 and TRBJ2-1; D remains unclear. Germline V CDR1 and CDR2: SGHVS, FNYEAQ. The CDR3 loop spans 13 amino acids. V lost 5 bases and J 6 bases, leaving 11 bases between the germline ends. CDR3 amino acids: CASSPGYVNEQFF. DNA for the CDR3: TGTGCCAGCAGCCCGGGCTACGTCAATGAGCAGTTCTTC.

V usage is TRBV27 and J usage is TRBJ2-7; D ambiguous. Trimming left V 0 bases short and J 0 bases short, with 9 bases between. Germline V CDR1 and CDR2: MNHEY, SMNVEV (reference sequence). The CDR3 spans 15 residues. The CDR3 coding sequence is TGTGCCAGCAGTTTATCCAGGTCCAGCTCCTACGAGCAGTACTTC. It translates to CASSLSRSSSYEQYF.

The J gene is TRBJ2-7, the V gene TRBV6-5; TRBD2 might be the D (6 bases). V was clipped by 2 bases and J by 6 bases, with 14 bases between them. Per germline, CDR1 MNHEY and CDR2 SVGAGI. The CDR3 covers 14 residues. The DNA of the CDR3 is TGTGCCAGCAGTTACAGCGGGTTCGGTCTCGAGCAGTACTTC. Protein: CASSYSGFGLEQYF.

The rearrangement joins TRBV13 to TRBJ2-5, with D perhaps matching TRBD1 (5 bases). Germline assignment: CDR1 PRHDT and CDR2 FYEKMQ (reference sequence). Trimming pared 4 bases from V and 0 bases from J, leaving 9 bases between. CDR3 size: 14 residues. The CDR3 DNA sequence: TGTGCCAGCAGCTCAGACAGCCACCAAGAGACCCAGTACTTC. This encodes CASSSDSHQETQYF.

The chain recombines TRBV28 with TRBJ2-7, with D possibly being TRBD2 (6 bases). The germline gives CDR1 MDHEN, CDR2 SYDVKM. The CDR3 has 17 residues. The V gene lost 4 bases and the J gene lost 4 bases, with 23 bases spanning the gap. This CDR3 reads CASSWDSGLEAQYEQYF. The CDR3 DNA reads as TGTGCCAGCAGTTGGGATAGCGGTCTAGAAGCCCAATACGAGCAGTACTTC.

The genes are TRBV7-9 and TRBJ2-7; D is undetermined. The CDR3 loop spans 12 amino acids. V lost 3 bases, J lost 6 bases, and 9 bases lay in between. Germline loops: CDR1 SEHNR, CDR2 FQNEAQ (reference sequence). The CDR3 sequence is CASSLVLIEQYF. In DNA, the CDR3 is TGTGCCAGCAGCTTGGTCCTTATCGAGCAGTACTTC.

The chain joins TRBV27 to TRBJ1-5, with 8 bases matching TRBD1. Germline V lookup: CDR1 MNHEY, CDR2 SMNVEV (reference sequence). J lost 3 bases, V lost 6 bases, and 4 bases had no gene match. CDR3 size: 14 residues. CDR3 sequence (DNA): TGTGCCAGCAGCGACAGGGGATACAATCAGCCCCAGCATTTT. It codes for CASSDRGYNQPQHF.

The V and J genes are TRBV25-1 and TRBJ2-7; TRBD1 matches at 12 bases. V lost 7 bases to trimming and J lost 7 bases; unmatched junction nucleotides: 5. Germline V gene data show CDR1 as MGHDK and CDR2 as SYGVNS. This CDR3 comprises 13 residues. As DNA, the CDR3 is TGTGCCAGCACCGGGACAGGGGGCAGGGAGCAGTACTTC. Protein sequence: CASTGTGGREQYF.

J is TRBJ2-1 and V is TRBV10-3; the D gene is possibly TRBD2 (6 bases). Germline V gives CDR1 ENHRY, CDR2 SYGVKD. Trimming took off 7 bases at V and 2 bases at J, with 12 bases between the two ends. The CDR3 has 14 residues. Here the CDR3 DNA reads TGTGCCATCACTAGCGTCTCAGCCTACAATGAGCAGTTCTTC. Translating gives CAITSVSAYNEQFF.

This sequence joins TRBV11-1 and TRBJ2-1; TRBD2 matches at 13 bases. The CDR3 length is 14 residues. Trimming at V came to 6 bases and at J to 9 bases, leaving 5 bases not matched to a gene. Germline lookup yields CDR1 SGHAT and CDR2 FQDESV (reference sequence). The CDR3 reads CASRGTSGTAEQFF. The CDR3 region has the DNA TGTGCCAGCAGGGGGACTAGCGGGACAGCTGAGCAGTTCTTC. The full variable domain, in which reference TRBV11-1 and TRBJ2-1 provide the parts outside the CDR3, is EAEVAQSPRYKITEKSQAVAFWCDPISGHATLYWYRQILGQGPELLVQFQDESVVDDSQLPKDRFSAERLKGVDSTLKIQPAELGDSAMYLCASRGTSGTAEQFFGPGTRLTVL.

The count of this clone is one. This sequence joins TRBV7-2 and TRBJ1-2; D unclear. CDR3 size: 13 residues. V dropped 6 bases and J dropped 8 bases, with 16 bases sitting between them. Germline loops: CDR1 SGHTA, CDR2 FQGNSA. The CDR3 bases are TGTGCCAGCAGTCCAAACTACTTCTCGGGCTACACCTTC. It yields the protein CASSPNYFSGYTF.

The chain couples TRBV10-3 to TRBJ2-1, with 13 positions matching TRBD2. V lost 6 bases and J lost 7; bases outside the gene matches: 6. There are 15 residues in the CDR3. Germline V gene data show CDR1 as ENHRY and CDR2 as SYGVKD. For the CDR3, the DNA is TGTGCCATCAGCCCCGGGACTAGCGGGATTAATGAGCAGTTCTTC. It encodes CAISPGTSGINEQFF.

The DNA of the CDR3 is TGTGCCAGCAGCTCTCCCCCTGATGAAAAACTGTTTTTT. Translating it yields CASSSPPDEKLFF. V and J are TRBV7-2 and TRBJ1-4; no clear D gene. The germline V gene encodes CDR1 SGHTA and CDR2 FQGNSA. V was cut by 4 bases and J by 6 bases, with 9 bases left in between. CDR3 length: 13 residues.

This clone came up once. The gene calls are TRBV7-3 and TRBJ2-3, with 9 positions matching TRBD2. V lost 2 bases and J lost 2; bases outside the gene matches: 5. This CDR3 region has 16 residues. Germline V lookup: CDR1 SGHTA, CDR2 FQGTGA. CDR3 DNA sequence: TGTGCCAGCAGCTTAGGGCTAGCGGGGCCCACAGATACGCAGTATTTT. This translates into CASSLGLAGPTDTQYF.

This chain links TRBV7-9 with TRBJ1-1; D might be TRBD1 (5 bases). Trimming removed 1 base at V and 4 bases at J, with 16 bases between. The CDR3 has 16 amino acids. Germline CDR1 reads SEHNR; CDR2 reads FQNEAQ (reference sequence). The CDR3, as DNA: TGTGCCAGCAGCTTAGACCCCCGGACAACGATCACTGAAGCTTTCTTT. It is translated as CASSLDPRTTITEAFF.

V and J are TRBV13 and TRBJ2-2; 8 nucleotides align to TRBD1. After removal of 4 bases from V and 5 bases from J, the junction contained 15 bases not matched to a gene. There are 18 residues in the CDR3. Germline V gene sequence: CDR1 PRHDT, CDR2 FYEKMQ (reference sequence). In DNA, the CDR3 is TGTGCCAGCAGCTCACCTCCCCAGGGGGCTGGGGGTACCGGGGAGCTGTTTTTT. Its translation is CASSSPPQGAGGTGELFF.

The rearrangement uses TRBV7-6 and TRBJ2-2, with 9 bases aligning to TRBD1. Germline CDR1 reads SGHVS; CDR2 reads FNYEAQ. There are 16 residues in the CDR3. V dropped 5 bases and J dropped 4; count of bases not matched to a gene: 8. CDR3 region: CASSVGDRARTGELFF. CDR3 bases: TGTGCCAGCAGCGTTGGGGACAGGGCGCGCACCGGGGAGCTGTTTTTT.